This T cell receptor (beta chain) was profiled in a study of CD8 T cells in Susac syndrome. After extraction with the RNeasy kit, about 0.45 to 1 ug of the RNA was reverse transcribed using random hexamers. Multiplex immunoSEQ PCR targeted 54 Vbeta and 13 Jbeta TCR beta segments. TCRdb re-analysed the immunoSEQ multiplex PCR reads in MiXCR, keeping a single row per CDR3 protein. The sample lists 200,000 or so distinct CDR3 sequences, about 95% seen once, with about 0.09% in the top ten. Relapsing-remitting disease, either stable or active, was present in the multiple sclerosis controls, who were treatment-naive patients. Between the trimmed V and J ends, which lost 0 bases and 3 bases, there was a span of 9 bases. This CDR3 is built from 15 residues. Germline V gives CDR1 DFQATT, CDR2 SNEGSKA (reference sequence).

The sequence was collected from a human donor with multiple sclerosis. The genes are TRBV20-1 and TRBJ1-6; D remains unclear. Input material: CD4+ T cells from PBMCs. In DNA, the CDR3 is TGCAGTGCTAGAGATCCTGGGATCTATAATTCACCCCTCCACTTT. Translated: CSARDPGIYNSPLHF.